This T cell receptor beta chain is from a study of shared clonotypes between healthy human individuals. Whole-study findings and limits: Researchers found naive subsets generally carried larger estimated richness than memory subsets. Generation of non-shared clonotypes was less probable than generation of clonotypes shared by all four donors.

Subsets obtained from CD4+ cells comprised CD45RA+ naive and CD45RA-negative memory cells. Clones were read by immunoSEQ multiplex PCR, and TCRdb kept only the in-frame ones, dropping some. The repertoire holds about a million clones, with less than 85% as singletons. As concerns this clone: Antigen unknown.

Germline assignment: CDR1 SGHRS and CDR2 YFSETQ. The CDR3 has 13 residues. J gave up 5 bases and V 3 bases, and 4 bases lay outside the gene matches. The receptor's source is a man between 18 and 35 years old in good health. The sequenced sample was memory CD4+ T cells sorted from blood. The subset here: CD45RA-negative fraction. This chain uses TRBV5-1 with TRBJ2-7, with TRBD1 matching 8 bases. Written as DNA, the CDR3 is TGCGCCAGCAGCTGGACAGGGAGCGACGAGCAGTACTTC. This gives the protein CASSWTGSDEQYF. The entire variable domain, with the rest obtained from reference TRBV5-1 and TRBJ2-7, is as follows: KAGVTQTPRYLIKTRGQQVTLSCSPISGHRSVSWYQQTPGQGLQFLFEYFSETQRNKGNFPGRFSGRQFSNSRSEMNVSTLELGDSALYLCASSWTGSDEQYFGPGTRLTVT.